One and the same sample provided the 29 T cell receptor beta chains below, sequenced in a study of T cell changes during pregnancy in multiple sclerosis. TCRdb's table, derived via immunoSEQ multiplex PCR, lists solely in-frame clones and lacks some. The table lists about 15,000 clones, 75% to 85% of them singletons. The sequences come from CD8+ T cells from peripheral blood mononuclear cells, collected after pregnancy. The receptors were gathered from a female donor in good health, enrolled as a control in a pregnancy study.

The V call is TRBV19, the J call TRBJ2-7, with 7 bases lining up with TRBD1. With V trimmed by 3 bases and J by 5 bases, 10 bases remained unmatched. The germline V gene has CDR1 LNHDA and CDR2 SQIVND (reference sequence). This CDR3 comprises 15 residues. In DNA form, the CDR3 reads TGTGCCAGTAGTATTTCCGGGACAGTCTATAACGAGCAGTACTTC. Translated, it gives CASSISGTVYNEQYF. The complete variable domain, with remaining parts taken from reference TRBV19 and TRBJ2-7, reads DGGITQSPKYLFRKEGQNVTLSCEQNLNHDAMYWYRQDPGQGLRLIYYSQIVNDFQKGDIAEGYSVSREKKESFPLTVTSAQKNPTAFYLCASSISGTVYNEQYFGPGTRLTVT.

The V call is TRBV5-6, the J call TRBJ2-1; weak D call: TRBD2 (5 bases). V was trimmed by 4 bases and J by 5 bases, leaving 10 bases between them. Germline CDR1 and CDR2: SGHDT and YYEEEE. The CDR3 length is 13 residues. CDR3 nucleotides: TGTGCCAGCAGCAAAGGACTGAACAATGAGCAGTTCTTC. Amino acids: CASSKGLNNEQFF.

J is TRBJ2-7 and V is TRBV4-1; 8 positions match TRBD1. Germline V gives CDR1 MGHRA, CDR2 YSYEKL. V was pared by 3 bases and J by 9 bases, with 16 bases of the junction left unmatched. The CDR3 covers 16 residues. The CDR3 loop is CASSHPLFTGGPGQYF. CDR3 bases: TGCGCCAGCAGCCACCCCCTTTTTACAGGGGGGCCTGGGCAGTACTTC.

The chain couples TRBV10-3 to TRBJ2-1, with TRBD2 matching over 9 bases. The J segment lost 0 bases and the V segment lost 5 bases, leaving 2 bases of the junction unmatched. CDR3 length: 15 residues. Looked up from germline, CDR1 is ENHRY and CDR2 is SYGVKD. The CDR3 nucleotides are TGTGCCATCAGTCAGCGGGGGGCCTCCTACAATGAGCAGTTCTTC. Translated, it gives CAISQRGASYNEQFF.

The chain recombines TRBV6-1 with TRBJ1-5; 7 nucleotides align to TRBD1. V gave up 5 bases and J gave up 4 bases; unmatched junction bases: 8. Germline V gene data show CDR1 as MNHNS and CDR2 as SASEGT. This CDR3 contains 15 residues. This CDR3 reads CASSPLAGGNQPQHF. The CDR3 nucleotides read TGTGCCAGCAGTCCATTGGCAGGGGGGAATCAGCCCCAGCATTTT.

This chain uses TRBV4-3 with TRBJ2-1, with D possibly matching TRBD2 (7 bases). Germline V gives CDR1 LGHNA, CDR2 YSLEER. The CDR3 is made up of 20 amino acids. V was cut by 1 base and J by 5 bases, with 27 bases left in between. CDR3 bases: TGCGCCAGCAGCCAAGTACCCCCTTCACTAGGAGGGGGGGATCACAATGAGCAGTTCTTC. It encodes CASSQVPPSLGGGDHNEQFF.

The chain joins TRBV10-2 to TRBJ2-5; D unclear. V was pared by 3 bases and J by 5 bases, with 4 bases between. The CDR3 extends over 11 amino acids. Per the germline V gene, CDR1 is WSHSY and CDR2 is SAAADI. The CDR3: CASSDPETQYF. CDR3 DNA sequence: TGCGCCAGCAGTGATCCGGAGACCCAGTACTTC.

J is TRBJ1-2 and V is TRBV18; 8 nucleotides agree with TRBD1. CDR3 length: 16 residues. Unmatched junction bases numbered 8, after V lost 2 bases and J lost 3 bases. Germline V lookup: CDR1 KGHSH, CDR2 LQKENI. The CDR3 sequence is CASSPSDRGPHYGYTF. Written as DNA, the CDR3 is TGTGCCAGCTCACCATCCGACAGGGGACCTCACTATGGCTACACCTTC.

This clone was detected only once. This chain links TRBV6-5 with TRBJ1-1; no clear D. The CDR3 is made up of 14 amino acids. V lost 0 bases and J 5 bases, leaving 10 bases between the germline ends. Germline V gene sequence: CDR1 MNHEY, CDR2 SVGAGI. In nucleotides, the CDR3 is TGTGCCAGCAGTTACTCAGGGAGTGGGACTGAAGCTTTCTTT. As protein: CASSYSGSGTEAFF.

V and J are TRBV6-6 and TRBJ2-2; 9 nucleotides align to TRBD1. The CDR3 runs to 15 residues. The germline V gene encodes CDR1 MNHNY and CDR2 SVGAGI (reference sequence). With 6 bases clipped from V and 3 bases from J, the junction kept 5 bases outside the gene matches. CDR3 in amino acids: CASRIQGADTGELFF. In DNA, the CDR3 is TGTGCCAGCAGAATACAGGGGGCCGACACCGGGGAGCTGTTTTTT.

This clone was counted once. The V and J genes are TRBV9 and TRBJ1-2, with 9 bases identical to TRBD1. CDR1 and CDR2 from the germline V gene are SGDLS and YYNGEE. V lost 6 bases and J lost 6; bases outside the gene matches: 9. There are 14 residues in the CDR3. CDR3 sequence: CASNTGTGYNGYTF. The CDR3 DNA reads TGTGCCAGCAACACAGGGACAGGGTATAATGGCTACACCTTC.

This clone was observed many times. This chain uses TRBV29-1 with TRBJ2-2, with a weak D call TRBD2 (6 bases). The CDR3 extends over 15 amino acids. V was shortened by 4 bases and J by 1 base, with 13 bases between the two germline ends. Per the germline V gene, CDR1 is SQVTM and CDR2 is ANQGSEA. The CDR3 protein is CSVGGVVENTGELFF. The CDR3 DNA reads TGCAGCGTTGGGGGGGTCGTAGAGAACACCGGGGAGCTGTTTTTT.

The CDR3 DNA follows: TGTGCCAGCAGTCCCTGGCAGGGGGCAGGGGACAATGAGCAGTTCTTC. The encoded protein is CASSPWQGAGDNEQFF. The genes are TRBV27 and TRBJ2-1, with 8 bases lining up with TRBD1. After removal of 5 bases from V and 5 bases from J, the junction contained 11 bases not matched to a gene. The CDR3 sequence is 16 residues long. Germline CDR1 MNHEY, CDR2 SMNVEV (reference sequence).

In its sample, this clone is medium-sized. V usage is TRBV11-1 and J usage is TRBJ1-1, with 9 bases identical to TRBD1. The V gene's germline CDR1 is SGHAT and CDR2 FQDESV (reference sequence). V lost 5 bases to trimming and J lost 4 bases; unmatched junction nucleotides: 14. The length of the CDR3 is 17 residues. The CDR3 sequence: CASSETTGQGLGTEAFF. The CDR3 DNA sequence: TGTGCCAGCAGCGAGACAACTGGACAGGGGCTAGGCACTGAAGCTTTCTTT.

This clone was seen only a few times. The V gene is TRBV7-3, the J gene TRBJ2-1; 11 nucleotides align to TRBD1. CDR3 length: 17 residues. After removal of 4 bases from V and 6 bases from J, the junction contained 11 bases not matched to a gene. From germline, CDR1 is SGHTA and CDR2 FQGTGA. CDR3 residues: CASSYPSGTGGGNEQFF. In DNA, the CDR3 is TGTGCCAGCAGCTATCCATCCGGGACAGGGGGTGGCAATGAGCAGTTCTTC.

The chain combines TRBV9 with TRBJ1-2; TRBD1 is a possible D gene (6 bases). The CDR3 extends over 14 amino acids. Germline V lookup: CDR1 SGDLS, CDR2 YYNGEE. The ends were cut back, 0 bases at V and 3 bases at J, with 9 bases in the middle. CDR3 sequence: CASSVGGGHYGYTF. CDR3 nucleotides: TGTGCCAGCAGCGTAGGGGGGGGCCACTATGGCTACACCTTC.

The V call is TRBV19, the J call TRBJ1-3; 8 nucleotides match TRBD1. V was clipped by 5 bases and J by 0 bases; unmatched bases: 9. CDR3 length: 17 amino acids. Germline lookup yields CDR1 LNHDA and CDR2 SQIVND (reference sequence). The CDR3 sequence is CASSSQDRANSGNTIYF. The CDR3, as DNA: TGTGCCAGTAGTTCCCAGGACAGGGCCAACTCTGGAAACACCATATATTTT. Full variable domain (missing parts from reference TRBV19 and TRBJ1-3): DGGITQSPKYLFRKEGQNVTLSCEQNLNHDAMYWYRQDPGQGLRLIYYSQIVNDFQKGDIAEGYSVSREKKESFPLTVTSAQKNPTAFYLCASSSQDRANSGNTIYFGEGSWLTVV.

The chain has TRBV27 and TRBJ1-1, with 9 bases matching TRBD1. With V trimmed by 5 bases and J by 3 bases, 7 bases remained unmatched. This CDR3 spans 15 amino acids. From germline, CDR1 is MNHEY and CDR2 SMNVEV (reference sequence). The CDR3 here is CASSPGTGLDTEAFF. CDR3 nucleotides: TGTGCCAGCAGTCCCGGGACAGGGCTTGACACTGAAGCTTTCTTT.

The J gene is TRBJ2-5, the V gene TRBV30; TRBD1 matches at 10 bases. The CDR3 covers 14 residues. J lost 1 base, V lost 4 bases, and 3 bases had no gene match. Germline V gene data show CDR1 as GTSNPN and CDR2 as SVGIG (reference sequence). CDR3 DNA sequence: TGTGCCTGGATGGGACAGGGGTCCCAAGAGACCCAGTACTTC. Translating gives CAWMGQGSQETQYF.

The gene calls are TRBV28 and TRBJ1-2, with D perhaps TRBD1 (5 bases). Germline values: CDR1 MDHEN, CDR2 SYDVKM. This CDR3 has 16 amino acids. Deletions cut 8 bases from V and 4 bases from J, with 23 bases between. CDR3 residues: CASHLDKGWVPYGYTF. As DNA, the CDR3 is TGTGCCAGCCACCTGGACAAGGGGTGGGTACCCTATGGCTACACCTTC.

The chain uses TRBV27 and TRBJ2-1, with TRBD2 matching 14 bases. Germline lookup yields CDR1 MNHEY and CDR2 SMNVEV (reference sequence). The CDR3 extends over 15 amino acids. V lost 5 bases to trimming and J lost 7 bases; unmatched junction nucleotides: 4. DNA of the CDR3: TGTGCCAGCAGTCCGGGACTAGCGGGGGTTAATGAGCAGTTCTTC. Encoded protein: CASSPGLAGVNEQFF.

The DNA of the CDR3 is TGTGCCAGCAGCCGACTGGGAGCTGAAGCTTTCTTT. This gives the protein CASSRLGAEAFF. The chain joins TRBV14 to TRBJ1-1; D is undetermined. Germline lookup yields CDR1 SGHDN and CDR2 FVKESK. Between the trimmed V and J ends, which lost 4 bases and 6 bases, there was a span of 9 bases. This CDR3 has 12 residues.

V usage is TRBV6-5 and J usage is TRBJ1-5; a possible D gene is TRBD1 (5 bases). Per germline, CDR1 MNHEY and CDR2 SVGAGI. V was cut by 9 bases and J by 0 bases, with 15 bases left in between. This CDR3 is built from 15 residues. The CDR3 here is CASSLRGDSNQPQHF. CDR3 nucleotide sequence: TGTGCCAGTTCATTGCGGGGGGATAGCAATCAGCCCCAGCATTTT.

CDR3 region: CASSLYKGGAKNIQYF. The DNA of the CDR3 is TGCGCCAGCAGCCTCTACAAGGGAGGGGCCAAAAACATTCAGTACTTC. The V gene is TRBV4-1, the J gene TRBJ2-4; 7 bases map to TRBD2. The CDR3 extends over 16 amino acids. V trimming: 4 bases; J trimming: 1 base; junction bases outside the gene matches: 7. Germline V gene data show CDR1 as MGHRA and CDR2 as YSYEKL.

CDR3 sequence (DNA): TGTGCCAGCAGTGACTCGACTAGCGGGAGCAATGAGCAGTTCTTC. Translating gives CASSDSTSGSNEQFF. This chain uses TRBV6-4 with TRBJ2-1, with 12 bases fitting TRBD2. Per germline, CDR1 MRHNA and CDR2 SNTAGT. J lost 6 bases, V lost 0 bases, and 0 bases had no gene match. This CDR3 region has 15 residues.

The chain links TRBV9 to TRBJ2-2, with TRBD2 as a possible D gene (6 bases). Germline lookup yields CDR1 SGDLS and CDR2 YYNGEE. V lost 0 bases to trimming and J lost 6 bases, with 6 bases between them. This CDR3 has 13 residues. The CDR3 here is CASSVGGAGELFF. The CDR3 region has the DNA TGTGCCAGCAGCGTAGGGGGGGCCGGGGAGCTGTTTTTT. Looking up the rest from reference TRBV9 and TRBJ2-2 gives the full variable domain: DSGVTQTPKHLITATGQRVTLRCSPRSGDLSVYWYQQSLDQGLQFLIQYYNGEERAKGNILERFSAQQFPDLHSELNLSSLELGDSALYFCASSVGGAGELFFGEGSRLTVL.

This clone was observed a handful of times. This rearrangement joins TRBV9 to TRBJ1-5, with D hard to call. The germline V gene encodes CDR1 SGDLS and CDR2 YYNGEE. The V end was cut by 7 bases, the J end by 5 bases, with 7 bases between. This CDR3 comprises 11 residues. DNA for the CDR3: TGTGCCAGCGCGAGAGATCAGCCCCAGCATTTT. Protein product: CASARDQPQHF.

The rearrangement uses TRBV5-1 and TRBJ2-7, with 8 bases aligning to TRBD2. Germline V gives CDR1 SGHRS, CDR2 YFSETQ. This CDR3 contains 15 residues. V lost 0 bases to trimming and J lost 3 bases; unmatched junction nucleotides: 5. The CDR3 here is CASSLGAGGLYEQYF. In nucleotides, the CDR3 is TGCGCCAGCAGCTTGGGGGCGGGGGGCCTCTACGAGCAGTACTTC.

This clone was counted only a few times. The CDR3 DNA follows: TGTGCCAGCAGTAGGACAGGGTCGACAGATACGCAGTATTTT. Its translation is CASSRTGSTDTQYF. This chain joins TRBV6-6 and TRBJ2-3, with 8 positions matching TRBD1. V was clipped by 5 bases and J by 3 bases; unmatched bases: 4. Germline CDR1 reads MNHNY; CDR2 reads SVGAGI (reference sequence). The CDR3 is 14 amino acids.